The present TCR beta chain was sequenced within a study of control samples from healthy donors and cancer patients. The repertoire was sequenced with immunoSEQ multiplex PCR; TCRdb's copy has only in-frame clones and lacks some. The sample contains some 200,000 clones, about 95% of which appear only once. Trimming took off 2 bases at V and 14 bases at J, with 13 bases between the two ends. CDR1 is SEHNR and CDR2 is FQNEAQ in the germline V gene (reference sequence). CDR3 length equals 13 residues. The V and J genes are TRBV7-9 and TRBJ1-6; D may be TRBD1 (6 bases). The TCR originated in a man aged 45-65 years in good health. Sequencing used blood. Here the CDR3 DNA reads TGTGCCAGCAGCTTATCAAAGGGGGGGTCCCTCCACTTT. It translates to CASSLSKGGSLHF. The full variable domain, rest sourced from reference TRBV7-9 and TRBJ1-6, is DTGVSQNPRHKITKRGQNVTFRCDPISEHNRLYWYRQTLGQGPEFLTYFQNEAQLEKSRLLSDRFSAERPKGSFSTLEIQRTEQGDSAMYLCASSLSKGGSLHFGNGTRLTVT.